These 29 T cell receptor beta chains were all obtained from the same sample, sequenced in a study of cytomegalovirus exposure and HLA in healthy donors. Produced via immunoSEQ multiplex PCR; TCRdb's table is partial and in-frame only. This table holds roughly 250,000 clones, around 86% found once. Sequencing was carried out using PBMCs. These receptor sequences come from a woman in her thirties in good health and CMV-seropositive.

This sequence joins TRBV30 and TRBJ2-7, with 8 bases that match TRBD1. Per germline, CDR1 GTSNPN and CDR2 SVGIG (reference sequence). The CDR3 sequence is 13 residues long. The V gene end was trimmed by 3 bases and the J gene end by 4 bases; junction bases not matched to a gene: 5. The CDR3 DNA reads as TGTGCCTGGAGCGAGGACAGGGCTTACGAGCAGTACTTC. It yields the protein CAWSEDRAYEQYF. The full variable domain, completed using reference TRBV30 and TRBJ2-7, is SQTIHQWPATLVQPVGSPLSLECTVEGTSNPNLYWYRQAAGRGLQLLFYSVGIGQISSEVPQNLSASRPQDRQFILSSKKLLLSDSGFYLCAWSEDRAYEQYFGPGTRLTVT.

V and J are TRBV10-3 and TRBJ1-4; 8 bases agree with TRBD1. Germline loops: CDR1 ENHRY, CDR2 SYGVKD. The trim removed 3 bases at V and 11 bases at J, leaving 5 bases unmatched. The CDR3 consists of 13 residues. CDR3 nucleotide sequence: TGTGCCATCAGTGATTCTGGGACAGGTAAACTGTTTTTT. Translation gives CAISDSGTGKLFF.

V and J are TRBV27 and TRBJ2-1; 8 bases map to TRBD2. Germline V lookup: CDR1 MNHEY, CDR2 SMNVEV (reference sequence). With 5 bases clipped from V and 2 bases from J, the junction kept 8 bases outside the gene matches. CDR3 length: 16 amino acids. CDR3 nucleotide sequence: TGTGCCAGCAGTCCTTTAAGCGGGAGCGCCTACAATGAGCAGTTCTTC. Translating it yields CASSPLSGSAYNEQFF.

The genes are TRBV19 and TRBJ2-3, with 7 bases identical to TRBD1. V lost 7 bases to trimming and J lost 2 bases; unmatched junction nucleotides: 9. This CDR3 comprises 15 residues. Germline V gene data show CDR1 as LNHDA and CDR2 as SQIVND (reference sequence). The CDR3 spells CASTPGQQITDTQYF. CDR3 bases: TGTGCCAGTACCCCGGGACAGCAAATCACAGATACGCAGTATTTT.

This clone has only one observation. This sequence joins TRBV5-4 and TRBJ2-4; possible D gene TRBD1, 5 bases. Trimming cost V 5 bases and J 5 bases, with 17 bases left between them. Germline lookup yields CDR1 SGHNT and CDR2 YYREEE (reference sequence). CDR3 length equals 15 residues. The CDR3 reads CASRIDSRGENIQYF. CDR3 DNA: TGTGCCAGCAGGATAGACAGCCGCGGTGAAAACATTCAGTACTTC.

This chain uses TRBV7-2 with TRBJ2-7; no clear D. Trimming left V 5 bases short and J 7 bases short, with 12 bases between. CDR3 size: 12 residues. Per germline, CDR1 SGHTA and CDR2 FQGNSA. CDR3 protein: CASSPDMREQYF. The DNA for the CDR3 is TGTGCCAGCAGCCCCGATATGCGGGAGCAGTACTTC.

This chain connects TRBV5-1 to TRBJ2-2, with TRBD1 matching over 7 bases. The CDR3 is made up of 15 amino acids. Germline lookup yields CDR1 SGHRS and CDR2 YFSETQ. V shed 4 bases, J shed 0 bases, and the junction held 3 bases outside the gene matches. DNA for the CDR3: TGCGCCAGCAGCAACGACAGGGCGAACACCGGGGAGCTGTTTTTT. Translated, it gives CASSNDRANTGELFF.

The rearrangement joins TRBV28 to TRBJ2-3; TRBD1 aligns across 7 bases. Germline loops: CDR1 MDHEN, CDR2 SYDVKM. V shed 5 bases, J shed 0 bases, and the junction held 5 bases outside the gene matches. This CDR3 region has 15 residues. The CDR3 is CASSMTGTSTDTQYF. The DNA for the CDR3 is TGTGCCAGCAGTATGACAGGGACAAGCACAGATACGCAGTATTTT.

The genes are TRBV19 and TRBJ1-4; a weak D match, TRBD1 (6 bases). Germline values: CDR1 LNHDA, CDR2 SQIVND (reference sequence). Trimming pared 0 bases from V and 7 bases from J, leaving 6 bases between. The CDR3 has 13 residues. This CDR3 is CASSIEGGEKLFF. Written as DNA, the CDR3 is TGTGCCAGTAGTATAGAAGGGGGTGAAAAACTGTTTTTT. The entire variable domain, with the rest obtained from reference TRBV19 and TRBJ1-4, is as follows: DGGITQSPKYLFRKEGQNVTLSCEQNLNHDAMYWYRQDPGQGLRLIYYSQIVNDFQKGDIAEGYSVSREKKESFPLTVTSAQKNPTAFYLCASSIEGGEKLFFGSGTQLSVL.

The chain is built from TRBV5-1 and TRBJ2-1, with a tentative D call TRBD1 (5 bases). V lost 0 bases to trimming and J lost 0 bases, with 13 bases between them. The germline V gene has CDR1 SGHRS and CDR2 YFSETQ. This CDR3 comprises 17 residues. CDR3 sequence (DNA): TGCGCCAGCAGCTTGGTGTTGGGGCTCAGCTCCTACAATGAGCAGTTCTTC. It yields the protein CASSLVLGLSSYNEQFF.

This chain connects TRBV9 to TRBJ2-7; 7 bases are shared with TRBD2. Germline CDR1 is SGDLS and CDR2 is YYNGEE. Trimming removed 9 bases from V and 5 bases from J; junction bases left unmatched: 17. The CDR3 spans 15 residues. The CDR3 DNA sequence: TGTGCCATCGGACCCGGGAGGAGTTGGATCCACGAGCAGTACTTC. Translated, it gives CAIGPGRSWIHEQYF.

V gene TRBV29-1 combines with J gene TRBJ2-7; 10 bases align to TRBD1. Per the germline V gene, CDR1 is SQVTM and CDR2 is ANQGSEA. The V and J ends lost 6 bases and 6 bases, in that order; junction bases with no gene match: 11. The CDR3 totals 14 residues. The CDR3 spells CSVGTTGGFGEQYF. CDR3 nucleotide sequence: TGCAGCGTCGGAACGACAGGGGGCTTCGGCGAGCAGTACTTC.

This chain uses TRBV2 with TRBJ2-1, with 9 bases fitting TRBD1. After removal of 5 bases from V and 3 bases from J, the junction contained 8 bases not matched to a gene. The CDR3 loop spans 16 amino acids. Per germline, CDR1 SNHLY and CDR2 FYNNEI. The CDR3 here is CASSNPGQGLYNEQFF. The CDR3 coding sequence is TGTGCCAGCAGTAATCCGGGACAGGGCCTCTACAATGAGCAGTTCTTC.

The rearrangement joins TRBV27 to TRBJ1-4; tentatively, D is TRBD1 (6 bases). V lost 4 bases to trimming and J lost 5 bases, with 8 bases between them. Germline CDR1 is MNHEY and CDR2 is SMNVEV (reference sequence). The CDR3 runs to 13 residues. The CDR3 nucleotides read TGTGCCAGCAGTTCGGACAGAAATGAAAAACTGTTTTTT. Translated: CASSSDRNEKLFF.

Comment on this clone: The sample contains more than one DNA sequence encoding this CDR3. The chain links TRBV27 to TRBJ2-7; 9 bases agree with TRBD1. The junction had 4 bases not matched to a gene; V was cut back by 5 bases and J by 2 bases. Germline-derived CDR1 and CDR2 are MNHEY and SMNVEV (reference sequence). The CDR3 consists of 14 residues. For the CDR3, the DNA is TGTGCCAGCAGTCCTGGGACAGGGCCCTACGAGCAGTACTTC. Residues: CASSPGTGPYEQYF.

The rearrangement links TRBV5-1 to TRBJ1-2; TRBD1 matches at 7 bases. Germline V gene sequence: CDR1 SGHRS, CDR2 YFSETQ. After removal of 7 bases from V and 5 bases from J, the junction contained 5 bases not matched to a gene. The CDR3 loop spans 12 amino acids. CDR3 DNA: TGCGCCAGCGGACAGGAAGCGTATGGCTACACCTTC. Amino acids: CASGQEAYGYTF.

The rearrangement uses TRBV5-1 and TRBJ2-1; maybe TRBD1 (6 bases). The CDR3 length is 14 residues. The germline V and J ends were trimmed by 5 bases and 6 bases, with 15 bases remaining between them. Germline-derived CDR1 and CDR2 are SGHRS and YFSETQ. The CDR3 here is CASRLTLGGNEQFF. The DNA for the CDR3 is TGCGCCAGCAGGTTGACCCTAGGGGGCAATGAGCAGTTCTTC.

The chain employs TRBV27 and TRBJ2-7, with 10 nucleotides matching TRBD1. The trim removed 2 bases at V and 6 bases at J, leaving 4 bases unmatched. This CDR3 is 14 amino acids long. Germline CDR1 is MNHEY and CDR2 is SMNVEV (reference sequence). The CDR3 loop reads CASSLGDRGSEQYF. CDR3 in DNA: TGTGCCAGCAGTTTAGGGGACAGGGGTAGCGAGCAGTACTTC.

V usage is TRBV14 and J usage is TRBJ2-2; 9 bases map to TRBD2. The CDR3 spans 18 residues. Germline V lookup: CDR1 SGHDN, CDR2 FVKESK. The ends lost 0 bases at V and 4 bases at J; junction bases unmatched: 9. CDR3 amino acids: CASSQDFGVAGVTGELFF. CDR3 DNA: TGTGCCAGCAGCCAAGATTTTGGGGTAGCGGGAGTCACCGGGGAGCTGTTTTTT.

V gene TRBV5-1 combines with J gene TRBJ1-5; the match to TRBD1 covers 9 bases. Trimming took 4 bases from V and 5 from J; bases not matched to a gene: 4. The CDR3 length is 14 residues. The germline V gene has CDR1 SGHRS and CDR2 YFSETQ. The CDR3 is CASSLTGGHQPQHF. The CDR3 DNA follows: TGCGCCAGCAGCCTCACAGGGGGCCATCAGCCCCAGCATTTT.

The gene calls are TRBV7-2 and TRBJ1-4, with TRBD1 matching over 10 bases. With 4 bases clipped from V and 5 bases from J, the junction kept 1 base outside the gene matches. Germline V gene data show CDR1 as SGHTA and CDR2 as FQGNSA. This CDR3 contains 14 residues. The CDR3 loop reads CASSWTGGNEKLFF. The CDR3 nucleotides are TGTGCCAGCAGCTGGACAGGGGGGAATGAAAAACTGTTTTTT.

V and J are TRBV28 and TRBJ2-7; D might be TRBD1 (6 bases). Germline values: CDR1 MDHEN, CDR2 SYDVKM. V dropped 10 bases and J dropped 1 base, with 11 bases sitting between them. The CDR3 extends over 12 amino acids. The CDR3 is CATSTGSYEQYF. CDR3 nucleotides: TGTGCCACTTCGACAGGATCCTACGAGCAGTACTTC.

The chain is built from TRBV28 and TRBJ2-5; TRBD1 agrees at 8 bases. Germline lookup yields CDR1 MDHEN and CDR2 SYDVKM. The CDR3 has 14 amino acids. The J segment lost 3 bases and the V segment lost 3 bases, leaving 3 bases of the junction unmatched. The CDR3, as DNA: TGTGCCAGCAGTTTGTCAGGGGGCGAAGAGACCCAGTACTTC. Translating gives CASSLSGGEETQYF.

This rearrangement joins TRBV7-9 to TRBJ2-1; 10 nucleotides match TRBD2. V gave up 4 bases and J gave up 8 bases; unmatched junction bases: 2. The V gene's germline CDR1 is SEHNR and CDR2 FQNEAQ (reference sequence). The CDR3 is 13 amino acids. The CDR3 protein is CASSSSGRYEQFF. The DNA of the CDR3 is TGTGCCAGCAGCTCTAGCGGGAGATATGAGCAGTTCTTC.

CDR3 DNA sequence: TGTGCCAGCAGTGGCCAGGGGGGTTTGCTCACCGGGGAGCTGTTTTTT. Translated: CASSGQGGLLTGELFF. The chain is built from TRBV2 and TRBJ2-2; perhaps TRBD1 as D (7 bases). V shed 4 bases and J shed 4 bases, with 16 bases lying between them. The CDR3 length is 16 residues. Germline CDR1 SNHLY, CDR2 FYNNEI.

The chain recombines TRBV2 with TRBJ1-5; no firm D call. The CDR3 runs to 14 residues. CDR1 and CDR2 from the germline V gene are SNHLY and FYNNEI. Trimming removed 8 bases at V and 1 base at J, with 12 bases between. The CDR3 region has the DNA TGTGCCAGCGGCCTCCAGATGAGCAATCAGCCCCAGCATTTT. It is translated as CASGLQMSNQPQHF.

The chain combines TRBV30 with TRBJ1-4, with D unclear. CDR3 length equals 14 residues. CDR1 is GTSNPN and CDR2 is SVGIG in the germline V gene (reference sequence). Trimming left V 5 bases short and J 5 bases short, with 15 bases between. The CDR3 is CAWQALRGNEKLFF. CDR3 bases: TGTGCCTGGCAAGCACTCCGGGGAAATGAAAAACTGTTTTTT.

CDR3 sequence reads: CASSPGDGPYEQYF. The CDR3 nucleotides are TGCGCCAGCAGCCCGGGGGACGGCCCGTACGAGCAGTACTTC. The V call is TRBV5-1, the J call TRBJ2-7; a weak D match, TRBD2 (6 bases). V was cut by 4 bases and J by 4 bases, with 15 bases left in between. There are 14 residues in the CDR3. Germline assignment: CDR1 SGHRS and CDR2 YFSETQ.

This chain links TRBV19 with TRBJ1-5; TRBD1 matches at 8 bases. Germline loops: CDR1 LNHDA, CDR2 SQIVND (reference sequence). The CDR3 covers 18 residues. The trim removed 10 bases at V and 2 bases at J, leaving 19 bases unmatched. CDR3 sequence: CATQRTGPERSGNQPQHF. The DNA for the CDR3 is TGTGCCACCCAAAGGACAGGGCCCGAGCGGTCGGGCAATCAGCCCCAGCATTTT.